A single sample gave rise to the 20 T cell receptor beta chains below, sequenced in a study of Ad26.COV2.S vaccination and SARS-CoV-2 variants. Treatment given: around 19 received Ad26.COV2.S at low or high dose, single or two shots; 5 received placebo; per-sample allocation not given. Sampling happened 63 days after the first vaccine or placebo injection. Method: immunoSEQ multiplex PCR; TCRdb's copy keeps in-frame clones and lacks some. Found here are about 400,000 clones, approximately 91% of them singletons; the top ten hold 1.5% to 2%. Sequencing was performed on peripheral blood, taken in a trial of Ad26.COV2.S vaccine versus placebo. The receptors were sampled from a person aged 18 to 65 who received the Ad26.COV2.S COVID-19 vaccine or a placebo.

CDR3 region: CASSSPGQGWGEQYF. The DNA for the CDR3 is TGTGCCAGCAGTTCTCCGGGACAGGGATGGGGCGAGCAGTACTTC. This chain connects TRBV28 to TRBJ2-7, with 9 bases matching TRBD1. The CDR3 has 15 residues. Germline CDR1 reads MDHEN; CDR2 reads SYDVKM. The trim removed 4 bases at V and 6 bases at J, leaving 10 bases unmatched. The variable domain in full, completed from reference TRBV28 and TRBJ2-7, reads DVKVTQSSRYLVKRTGEKVFLECVQDMDHENMFWYRQDPGLGLRLIYFSYDVKMKEKGDIPEGYSVSREKKERFSLILESASTNQTSMYLCASSSPGQGWGEQYFGPGTRLTVT.

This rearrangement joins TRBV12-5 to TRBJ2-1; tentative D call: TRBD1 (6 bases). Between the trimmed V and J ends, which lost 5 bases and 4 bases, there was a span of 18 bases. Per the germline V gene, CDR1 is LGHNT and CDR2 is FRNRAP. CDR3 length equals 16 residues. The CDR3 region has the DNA TGTGCTAGTGGTATAGGGGGACACTTTACATACAATGAGCAGTTCTTC. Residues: CASGIGGHFTYNEQFF.

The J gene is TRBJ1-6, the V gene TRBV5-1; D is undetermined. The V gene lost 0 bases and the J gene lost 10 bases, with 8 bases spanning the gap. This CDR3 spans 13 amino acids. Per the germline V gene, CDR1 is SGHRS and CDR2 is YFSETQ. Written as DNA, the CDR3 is TGCGCCAGCAGCTTGGTTGGGTTATCACCCCTCCACTTT. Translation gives CASSLVGLSPLHF. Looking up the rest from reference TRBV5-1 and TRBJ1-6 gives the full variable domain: KAGVTQTPRYLIKTRGQQVTLSCSPISGHRSVSWYQQTPGQGLQFLFEYFSETQRNKGNFPGRFSGRQFSNSRSEMNVSTLELGDSALYLCASSLVGLSPLHFGNGTRLTVT.

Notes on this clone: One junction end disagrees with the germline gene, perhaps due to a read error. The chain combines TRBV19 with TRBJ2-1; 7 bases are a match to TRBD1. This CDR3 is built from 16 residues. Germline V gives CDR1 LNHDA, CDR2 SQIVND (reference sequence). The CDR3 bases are TGTGCCAGTAGTACCAGTAGAGGGGGCGGTTACAGTGAGCAGTTCTTC. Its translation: CASSTSRGGGYSEQFF.

The CDR3 DNA is TGTGCCAGCAGTTCCGATAACTATGGCTACACCTTC. Residues: CASSSDNYGYTF. V and J are TRBV12-3 or TRBV12-4 and TRBJ1-2; no clear D. The CDR3 sequence is 12 residues long. Deletions cut 4 bases from V and 1 base from J, with 4 bases between.

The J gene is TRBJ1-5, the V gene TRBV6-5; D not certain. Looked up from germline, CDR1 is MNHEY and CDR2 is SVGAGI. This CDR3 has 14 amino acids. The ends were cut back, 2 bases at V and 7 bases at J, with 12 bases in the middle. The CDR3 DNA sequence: TGTGCCAGCAGTTACAAATCGCGAGGACAGCCCCAGCATTTT. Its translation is CASSYKSRGQPQHF.

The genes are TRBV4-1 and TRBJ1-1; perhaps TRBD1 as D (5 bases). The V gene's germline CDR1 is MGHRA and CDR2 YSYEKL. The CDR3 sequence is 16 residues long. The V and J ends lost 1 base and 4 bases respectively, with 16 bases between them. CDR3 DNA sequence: TGCGCCAGCAGCCAAGTGTTAAGGGGCCTGTCCACTGAAGCTTTCTTT. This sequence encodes CASSQVLRGLSTEAFF.

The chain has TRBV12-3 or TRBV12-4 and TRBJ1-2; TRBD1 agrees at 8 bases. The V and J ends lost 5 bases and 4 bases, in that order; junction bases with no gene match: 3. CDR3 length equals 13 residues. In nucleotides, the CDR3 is TGTGCCAGCAGTCGACAGGGGTTCTATGGCTACACCTTC. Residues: CASSRQGFYGYTF.

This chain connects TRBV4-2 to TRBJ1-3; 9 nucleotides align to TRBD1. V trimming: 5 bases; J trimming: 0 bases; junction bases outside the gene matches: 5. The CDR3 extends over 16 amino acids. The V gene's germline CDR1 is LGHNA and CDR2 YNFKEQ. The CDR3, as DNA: TGTGCCAGCAGCGGACAGGGGTCCCCCTCTGGAAACACCATATATTTT. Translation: CASSGQGSPSGNTIYF.

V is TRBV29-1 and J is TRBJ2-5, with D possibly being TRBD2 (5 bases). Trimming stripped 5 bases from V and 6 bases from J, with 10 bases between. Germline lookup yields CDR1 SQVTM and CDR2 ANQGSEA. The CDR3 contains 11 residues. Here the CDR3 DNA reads TGCAGCGTTATTCTAGCCAAGACCCAGTACTTC. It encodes CSVILAKTQYF.

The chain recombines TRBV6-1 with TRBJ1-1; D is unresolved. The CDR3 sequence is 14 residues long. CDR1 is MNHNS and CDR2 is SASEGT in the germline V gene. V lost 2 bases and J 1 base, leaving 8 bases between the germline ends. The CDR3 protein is CASSERGENTEAFF. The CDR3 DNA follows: TGTGCCAGCAGTGAAAGAGGAGAGAACACTGAAGCTTTCTTT.

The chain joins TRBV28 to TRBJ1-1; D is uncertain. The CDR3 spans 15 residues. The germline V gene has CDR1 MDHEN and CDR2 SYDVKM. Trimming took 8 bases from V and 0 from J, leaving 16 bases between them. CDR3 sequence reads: CASLPSTPMNTEAFF. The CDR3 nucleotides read TGTGCCAGCCTGCCTTCGACCCCCATGAACACTGAAGCTTTCTTT.

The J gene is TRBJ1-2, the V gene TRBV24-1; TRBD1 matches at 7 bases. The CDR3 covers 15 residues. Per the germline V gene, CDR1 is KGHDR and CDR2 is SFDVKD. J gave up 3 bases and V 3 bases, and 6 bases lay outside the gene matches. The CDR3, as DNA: TGTGCCACCAGTGATAGGGCAGGGGGAGACTATGGCTACACCTTC. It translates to CATSDRAGGDYGYTF.

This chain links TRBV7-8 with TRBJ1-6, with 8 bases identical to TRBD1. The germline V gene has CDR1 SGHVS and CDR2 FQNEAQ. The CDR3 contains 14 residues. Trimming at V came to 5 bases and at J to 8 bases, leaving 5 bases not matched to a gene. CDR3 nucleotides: TGTGCCAGCAGCAGACAGGGGTGGGATTCACCCCTCCACTTT. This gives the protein CASSRQGWDSPLHF.

The CDR3 bases are TGTGCCAGTAAGGGCCGGGACCCCCGATCCGGCTACACCTTC. This sequence encodes CASKGRDPRSGYTF. The chain couples TRBV19 to TRBJ1-2; perhaps TRBD1 as D (5 bases). The CDR3 sequence is 14 residues long. Germline loops: CDR1 LNHDA, CDR2 SQIVND (reference sequence). The V end was cut by 7 bases, the J end by 8 bases, with 20 bases between.

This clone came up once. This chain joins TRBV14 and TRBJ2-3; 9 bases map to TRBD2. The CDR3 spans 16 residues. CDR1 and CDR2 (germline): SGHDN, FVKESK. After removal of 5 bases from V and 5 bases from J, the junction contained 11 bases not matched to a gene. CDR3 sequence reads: CASSKNSGSLGDTQYF. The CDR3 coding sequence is TGTGCCAGCAGCAAAAATAGCGGGAGCCTGGGAGATACGCAGTATTTT.

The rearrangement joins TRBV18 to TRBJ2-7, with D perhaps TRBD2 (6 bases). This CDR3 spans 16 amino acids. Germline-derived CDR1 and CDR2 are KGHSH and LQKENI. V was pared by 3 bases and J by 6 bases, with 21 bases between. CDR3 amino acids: CASSPRVGGTTGEQYF. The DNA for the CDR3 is TGTGCCAGCTCACCTCGAGTCGGCGGGACGACCGGCGAGCAGTACTTC.

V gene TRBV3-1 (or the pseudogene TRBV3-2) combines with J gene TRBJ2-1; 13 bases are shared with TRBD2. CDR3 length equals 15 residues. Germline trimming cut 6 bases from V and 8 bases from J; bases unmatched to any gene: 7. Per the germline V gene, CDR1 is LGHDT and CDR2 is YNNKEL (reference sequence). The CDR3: CASSLGLAGRDEQFF. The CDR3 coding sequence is TGTGCCAGCAGTCTGGGACTAGCGGGACGGGATGAGCAGTTCTTC.

CDR3 residues: CASRRDRGETQYF. The CDR3 DNA follows: TGTGCCAGCAGGAGAGACAGGGGAGAGACCCAGTACTTC. The rearrangement joins TRBV2 to TRBJ2-5; 8 bases agree with TRBD1. V lost 6 bases to trimming and J lost 4 bases; unmatched junction nucleotides: 4. Looked up from germline, CDR1 is SNHLY and CDR2 is FYNNEI. The CDR3 is 13 residues long. Filled out from reference TRBV2 and TRBJ2-5, the complete variable domain reads EPEVTQTPSHQVTQMGQEVILRCVPISNHLYFYWYRQILGQKVEFLVSFYNNEISEKSEIFDDQFSVERPDGSNFTLKIRSTKLEDSAMYFCASRRDRGETQYFGPGTRLLVL.

The CDR3 coding sequence is TGTGCCAGCACCAGTCATGGGGACACTGAAGCTTTCTTT. It encodes CASTSHGDTEAFF. V and J are TRBV3-1 (or the pseudogene TRBV3-2) and TRBJ1-1; D is ambiguous. The length of the CDR3 is 13 residues. Trimming cost V 7 bases and J 3 bases, with 12 bases left between them. The germline V gene encodes CDR1 LGHDT and CDR2 YNNKEL (reference sequence).